This TCR beta chain was identified during a study of blood T cell repertoires in COVID-19. The overall study: Samples came from the United States, Italy and Spain, spanning acute and convalescent COVID-19. In each case, the material was cDNA or gDNA derived from T cells, B-cell-depleted T cells, or PBMCs.

The V end was cut by 1 base, the J end by 7 bases, with 10 bases between. This CDR3 comprises 14 residues. Germline V lookup: CDR1 SGHDN, CDR2 FVKESK. A COVID-19 case had been met by exposed participants during the 2 weeks before study entry. Original handling: Amplified reference gene primers provided the basis for estimating nucleated cell counts. Clones were read by immunoSEQ multiplex PCR, and TCRdb kept only the in-frame ones, dropping some. The V and J calls and the clone size are those of that table, but D and trimming were determined from the DNA. The data contain approximately 400,000 clones, just over 90% of them singletons.

Sequenced sample: PBMCs or T cells enriched from blood (not recorded which). The receptor comes from a woman aged 40 to 55 who had been exposed to COVID-19. The chain employs TRBV14 and TRBJ1-4; D uncertain. This chain's CDR3 is CASSQVSTIEKLFF. The CDR3 bases are TGTGCCAGCAGCCAAGTTAGCACCATTGAAAAACTGTTTTTT.